Listed here are 3 T cell receptor beta chains from one sample, sequenced in a study of blood T cell repertoires in COVID-19. The table came from immunoSEQ multiplex PCR; TCRdb's copy has only in-frame clones and leaves some out. The table shows 260,000 or so clones, with roughly 88% occurring only once. The sample was peripheral blood. The receptors were gathered from a young man with active or convalescent COVID-19.

This clone appeared a few times. V and J are TRBV27 and TRBJ1-2, with D maybe TRBD1 (5 bases). Germline V gene data show CDR1 as MNHEY and CDR2 as SMNVEV (reference sequence). This CDR3 is 15 amino acids long. V was cut by 3 bases and J by 2 bases, with 13 bases left in between. CDR3 loop: CASSFPRTPNYGYTF. The CDR3 bases are TGTGCCAGCAGTTTCCCGCGGACACCCAACTATGGCTACACCTTC.

The CDR3 DNA follows: TGTGCCAGCAGCATGCAAGACAGTCACTATGGCTACACCTTC. Translating gives CASSMQDSHYGYTF. The genes are TRBV5-6 and TRBJ1-2; tentatively, D is TRBD1 (5 bases). V shed 4 bases and J shed 3 bases, with 13 bases lying between them. The CDR3 is made up of 14 amino acids. From germline, CDR1 is SGHDT and CDR2 YYEEEE. The variable domain in full, with the rest retrieved from reference TRBV5-6 and TRBJ1-2, is DAGVTQSPTHLIKTRGQQVTLRCSPKSGHDTVSWYQQALGQGPQFIFQYYEEEERQRGNFPDRFSGHQFPNYSSELNVNALLLGDSALYLCASSMQDSHYGYTFGSGTRLTVV.

This clone was observed once. The gene calls are TRBV19 and TRBJ1-5; TRBD1 might be the D (5 bases). This CDR3 contains 16 residues. With 3 bases removed from V and 2 bases from J, the gap between germline ends came to 14 bases. Germline CDR1 and CDR2: LNHDA and SQIVND (reference sequence). The CDR3 spells CASSITGVRGNQPQHF. The CDR3 DNA sequence: TGTGCCAGTAGTATCACGGGGGTCAGGGGCAATCAGCCCCAGCATTTT.